This T cell receptor (beta chain) was sequenced during a study of blood T cell repertoires in COVID-19. Background on the study: Acute and convalescent COVID-19 specimens originated in the United States, Italy and Spain. T cells, B-cell-depleted T cells, or PBMCs supplied cDNA or gDNA.

Source study methods: Reference gene primer amplification yielded estimated nucleated cell counts. Using immunoSEQ multiplex PCR, the repertoire was profiled, and TCRdb retains in-frame clones only, with some absent. V and J calls and clone size are those listed in that table; D and trimming were worked out from the DNA. The sample carries approximately 82,000 clones, around 81% recorded once. This clone has just a few counts. Sequencing was carried out using peripheral blood. The origin of this receptor is a woman in her 70s with active or convalescent COVID-19.

CDR3 nucleotides: TGTGCCAGCAGCTTTGGTACTAGCGGGGGGACTAACTACAATGAGCAGTTCTTC. It translates to CASSFGTSGGTNYNEQFF. V is TRBV5-4 and J is TRBJ2-1; 12 nucleotides match TRBD2. The CDR3 spans 18 residues. V was clipped by 2 bases and J by 3 bases; unmatched bases: 9. Germline CDR1 reads SGHNT; CDR2 reads YYREEE (reference sequence).